These 3 T cell receptor beta chains were all obtained from the same sample, sequenced in a study of T cell responses to AZD1222 COVID-19 vaccine. Sequenced by immunoSEQ multiplex PCR; TCRdb stores in-frame clones only, minus some. Of 150,000 to 200,000 clones listed, less than 95% are singletons. The source material was peripheral blood, sampled 28 days after the second AZD1222 dose. The receptors derive from an adult who received the AZD1222 COVID-19 vaccine.

This chain joins TRBV30 and TRBJ1-6, with 8 bases lining up with TRBD1. The V and J ends lost 4 bases and 7 bases, in that order; junction bases with no gene match: 6. The CDR3 covers 14 residues. The germline gives CDR1 GTSNPN, CDR2 SVGIG (reference sequence). The CDR3 reads CAWISRGQNSPLHF. The CDR3 DNA follows: TGTGCCTGGATCTCCAGGGGGCAAAATTCACCCCTCCACTTT.

This chain joins TRBV20-1 and TRBJ2-1; the D is unclear. The CDR3 covers 14 residues. Germline CDR1 reads DFQATT; CDR2 reads SNEGSKA (reference sequence). Deletions cut 3 bases from V and 5 bases from J, with 14 bases between. The DNA of the CDR3 is TGCAGTGCTAGTGTGGGCCGTGGGAACAATGAGCAGTTCTTC. Amino acid sequence: CSASVGRGNNEQFF.

The rearrangement links TRBV2 to TRBJ2-7; D may match TRBD1 or TRBD2 (5 bases each). This CDR3 is built from 16 residues. V lost 9 bases, J lost 6 bases, and 27 bases lay in between. Germline lookup yields CDR1 SNHLY and CDR2 FYNNEI. The CDR3 DNA reads TGTGCCAGTCGACAGAAGCGGCCCTTGGGCGGTCCCGAGCAGTACTTC. Amino acid sequence: CASRQKRPLGGPEQYF.